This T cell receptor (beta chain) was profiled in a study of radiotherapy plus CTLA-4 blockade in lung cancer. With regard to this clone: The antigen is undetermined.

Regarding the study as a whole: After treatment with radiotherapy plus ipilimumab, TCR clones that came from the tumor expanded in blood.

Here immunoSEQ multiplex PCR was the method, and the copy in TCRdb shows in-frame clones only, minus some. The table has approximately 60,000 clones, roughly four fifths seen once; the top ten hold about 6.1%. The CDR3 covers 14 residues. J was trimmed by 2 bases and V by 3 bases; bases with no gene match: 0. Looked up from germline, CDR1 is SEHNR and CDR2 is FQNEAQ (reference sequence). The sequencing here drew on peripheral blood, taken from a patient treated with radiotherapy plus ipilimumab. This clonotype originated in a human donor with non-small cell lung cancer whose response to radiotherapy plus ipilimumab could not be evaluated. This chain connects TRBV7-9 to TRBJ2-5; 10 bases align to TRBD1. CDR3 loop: CASSLGQGQETQYF. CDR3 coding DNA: TGTGCCAGCAGCTTGGGACAGGGGCAAGAGACCCAGTACTTC.